These T cell receptor beta chains were read from a single sample in a study of CD8 T cells in ankylosing spondylitis. MiXCR, run by TCRdb on the 5' RACE reads, gives a single entry per CDR3 protein. The sample lists under 550,000 distinct CDR3 sequences, 25% to 30% seen once, with over 0.8% in the top ten. The sequencing sample was made of blood, either unsorted or a sorted T cell fraction (not recorded which). Every receptor here comes from a male donor with ankylosing spondylitis. Each CDR3 is given with its conserved first and last residue. A D gene is named only where the DNA matches it firmly. Size tells how often a clone was seen (once, few, many) or the class of an expanded clone, and some rows leave it out.

j_call d_call clone_size cdr3_length v_call cdr3_nt cdr3_aa
TRBJ2-1 . . 13 TRBV9 TGTGCCAGCAGCGTCGGGACGGGCAATGAGCAGTTCTTC CASSVGTGNEQFF
TRBJ2-1 . few 13 TRBV3-1 TGTGCCAGCAGCCAGGGGGGTTACAATGAGCAGTTCTTC CASSQGGYNEQFF
TRBJ2-5 TRBD1 many 15 TRBV5-1 TGCGCCAGCAGCTCCAACACAGGGGGACAAGAGACCCAGTACTTC CASSSNTGGQETQYF
TRBJ2-1 TRBD2 few 15 TRBV7-9 TGTGCCAGCAGCTTAGAGGCGGGAGGGTCCAATGAGCAGTTCTTC CASSLEAGGSNEQFF
TRBJ2-5 TRBD2 . 13 TRBV19 TGTGCCAGTAGTATAAGCGGGGAAGGGACCCAGTACTTC CASSISGEGTQYF
TRBJ2-1 . many 13 TRBV20-1 TGCAGTGCCGGGGGCGGGACCCACAATGAGCAGTTCTTC CSAGGGTHNEQFF
TRBJ2-2 TRBD1 . 15 TRBV2 TGTGCCAGCAAGGACTGGACAGGGTTCACCGGGGAGCTGTTTTTT CASKDWTGFTGELFF
TRBJ2-2 TRBD2 . 15 TRBV19 TGTGCCAGTAGATCCGGGACTAGAAAGACCGGGGAGCTGTTTTTT CASRSGTRKTGELFF
TRBJ2-1 . . 13 TRBV4-1 TGCGCCAGCAGCCCAGAGGCTAACAATGAGCAGTTCTTC CASSPEANNEQFF
TRBJ2-1 TRBD2 few 14 TRBV20-1 TGCAGTGCTCTCCGGGGGGGAGCCTACAATGAGCAGTTCTTC CSALRGGAYNEQFF
TRBJ2-7 . few 13 TRBV20-1 TGCAGTGCTAGAGTTGGCCTTTCCTACGAGCAGTACTTC CSARVGLSYEQYF
TRBJ1-5 . . 14 TRBV12-3/TRBV12-4 TGTGCCAGCGTAAAGGGGTCTAGCAATCAGCCCCAGCATTTT CASVKGSSNQPQHF
TRBJ1-2 TRBD1 . 15 TRBV10-3 TGTGCCATCAGTGCGGGACAGGGGCTGAACTATGGCTACACCTTC CAISAGQGLNYGYTF
TRBJ1-1 . . 13 TRBV10-2 TGCGCCACCCTGGACTTCATGAACACTGAAGCTTTCTTT CATLDFMNTEAFF
TRBJ2-3 . . 17 TRBV5-1 TGCGCCAGCAGCGGAACTACTAGTTCGACTGGTGGAGATACGCAGTATTTT CASSGTTSSTGGDTQYF
TRBJ1-2 TRBD1 few 13 TRBV2 TGTGCCAGCAGTTATAGACAGGGGAATGGCTACACCTTC CASSYRQGNGYTF
TRBJ1-3 . . 15 TRBV5-1 TGCGCCAGCAGTATGACCAGCGGACGGGGAAACACCATATATTTT CASSMTSGRGNTIYF
TRBJ1-1 . . 15 TRBV25-1 TGTGCCAGCTCTGACCCAGCGATCCCGAACACTGAAGCTTTCTTT CASSDPAIPNTEAFF
TRBJ1-1 . . 14 TRBV7-9 TGTGCCAGCAGAGAAACGCCAGGGGCCACTGAAGCTTTCTTT CASRETPGATEAFF
TRBJ1-1 . . 14 TRBV12-3/TRBV12-4 TGTGCCAGCACCCTCGACAGCCTCGGGGCTGAAGCTTTCTTT CASTLDSLGAEAFF
TRBJ1-4 TRBD1 . 17 TRBV12-3/TRBV12-4 TGTGCCAGCAGTTTTAAAGGGGGCGGTGCAACTAATGAAAAACTGTTTTTT CASSFKGGGATNEKLFF
TRBJ1-2 . . 15 TRBV4-1 TGCGCCAGCAGCCAAGGCGGGGCCTCGCCCTATGGCTACACCTTC CASSQGGASPYGYTF
TRBJ2-5 . . 13 TRBV15 TGTGCCACCAGCAGAGATCAAATAGAGACCCAGTACTTC CATSRDQIETQYF
TRBJ2-3 . . 15 TRBV12-5 TGTGCTAGTGGTCTTGGGGCATTGGGCACAGATACGCAGTATTTT CASGLGALGTDTQYF
TRBJ1-5 . . 15 TRBV29-1 TGCAGCGTTGTTTTGTCGGGCAGGGGCAATCAGCCCCAGCATTTT CSVVLSGRGNQPQHF
TRBJ1-2 . . 14 TRBV3-1 TGTGCCAGCAGCCAGAATAACGCTAACTATGGCTACACCTTC CASSQNNANYGYTF
TRBJ2-3 . . 12 TRBV20-1 TGCAGTGCTAGAGAGGTCCCAGATACGCAGTATTTT CSAREVPDTQYF
TRBJ1-2 . few 13 TRBV5-1 TGCGCCAGCAGCTTCCAGGTTAACTATGGCTACACCTTC CASSFQVNYGYTF
TRBJ2-3 TRBD2 . 15 TRBV30 TGTGCCTGGAGTGAGCTAGCGGGAGTTACAGATACGCAGTATTTT CAWSELAGVTDTQYF
TRBJ2-2 TRBD1 . 14 TRBV10-3 TGTGCCATCAGGAGGGGGCAAAACACCGGGGAGCTGTTTTTT CAIRRGQNTGELFF
TRBJ2-1 . few 11 TRBV7-2 TGTGCCAGCAGCCCCGCGGGATCCCAGTTCTTC CASSPAGSQFF
TRBJ2-7 . few 13 TRBV27 TGTGCCAGCACCTCCGGGACAACGGGCGAGCAGTACTTC CASTSGTTGEQYF
TRBJ2-3 . . 14 TRBV20-1 TGCAGTGCTAGATCCAGCTGGAGCACAGATACGCGGTATTTT CSARSSWSTDTRYF
TRBJ2-1 TRBD1 few 15 TRBV20-1 TGCAGTGCTAGAGATGCGGACAGGGATGACAATGAGCAGTTCTTC CSARDADRDDNEQFF
TRBJ2-1 . . 15 TRBV20-1 TGCAGTGCTAGAGATAGCCTAGTCGGGGTCAATGAGCAGTTCTTC CSARDSLVGVNEQFF
TRBJ2-7 TRBD2 . 15 TRBV12-3/TRBV12-4 TGTGCCAGCAGTCCACTAGCGGGGACGGATCTCGAGCAGTACTTC CASSPLAGTDLEQYF
TRBJ2-1 . few 17 TRBV20-1 TGCAGTGCTAGATCGGCGAATGCACTTTTGGGATACAATGAGCAGTTCTTC CSARSANALLGYNEQFF
TRBJ1-5 . few 13 TRBV12-3/TRBV12-4 TGTGCCAGCAGTAAAGGGGGGGGTCAGCCCCAGCATTTT CASSKGGGQPQHF
TRBJ2-1 . few 15 TRBV27 TGTGCCAGCAGCCAAGGGATGAATTCTCACAATGAGCAGTTCTTC CASSQGMNSHNEQFF
TRBJ2-7 TRBD1 . 11 TRBV20-1 TGCAGTGCGAGGAGGTCGACAGGGGCGCACTTC CSARRSTGAHF
TRBJ2-5 TRBD2 . 15 TRBV2 TGTGCCAGCAGGGGTTTGGCGGGAGTCGGAGAGACCCAGTACTTC CASRGLAGVGETQYF
TRBJ2-2 . many 13 TRBV12-3/TRBV12-4 TGTGCCAGCAGCCGGACATCTACCGGGGAGCTGTTTTTT CASSRTSTGELFF
TRBJ1-1 . few 13 TRBV11-2 TGTGCCAGCACCCTCAGGGATTCGACTGAAGCTTTCTTT CASTLRDSTEAFF
TRBJ1-6 TRBD1 . 19 TRBV6-5 TGTGCCAGCAGTTACTCGGGACAGGGGGAGAGCTCCTATAATTCACCCCTCCACTTT CASSYSGQGESSYNSPLHF
TRBJ2-1 TRBD2 . 19 TRBV6-2/TRBV6-3 TGTGCCAGCACCCCCGTGGGACTAGCGGGGATTAGCTCCTACAATGAGCAGTTCTTC CASTPVGLAGISSYNEQFF
TRBJ2-1 TRBD2 . 16 TRBV5-1 TGCGCCAGCAGCTTGGGGGCTAGCGGGAGCTACAATGAGCAGTTCTTC CASSLGASGSYNEQFF